Sequencing of this T cell receptor beta chain was carried out in a study of cytomegalovirus exposure and HLA in healthy donors. The PCR ran on 60 Vbeta and 13 Jbeta primers. Repertoires were generated with immunoSEQ multiplex PCR, while TCRdb's copy carries only in-frame clones and drops some. The table records some 80,000 clones, around 10% of them present only once. Germline CDR1 and CDR2: GTSNPN and SVGIG (reference sequence). The CDR3 extends over 17 amino acids. J lost 3 bases, V lost 3 bases, and 12 bases had no gene match. Sample: PBMCs. The chain has TRBV30 and TRBJ1-1; 11 bases match TRBD1. The clonotype was recovered from a man between 60 and 75 years old in good health and CMV-seropositive. In DNA, the CDR3 is TGTGCCTGGAGAAACTCCGGGACAGGGGGTTTGGACACTGAAGCTTTCTTT. Amino acids: CAWRNSGTGGLDTEAFF.